This T cell receptor beta chain appears in the sequencing data of a study of T-cell memory formation after mild COVID-19. As regards this clonotype: Its antigen is as yet unknown.

V dropped 6 bases and J dropped 3 bases, with 19 bases sitting between them. The CDR3 is 16 amino acids. Study-wide findings and caveats: The appearance of some responding clones in pre-infection memory suggested that cross-reactive memory joined. CM and EM subsets held most contracting CD4+ clones; EMRA held CD8+ ones. Clones that shrank (day 15 to 85) were balanced CD4/CD8, whereas later expanders leaned CD4+.

Constant-segment primers were used for 5'RACE, and the resulting TCR alpha and TCR beta cDNA libraries carried sample barcodes and UMIs. In TCRdb, the 5' RACE reads were re-called with MiXCR into one record per CDR3 protein. The sample holds tens of thousands of distinct CDR3 sequences, 9.3% seen once. The sample was PBMCs or a T cell subset sorted from them (not recorded which). This TCR came from an adult woman who had mild COVID-19 (a few samples of this study predate the infection). Cell type and time point are not known. The chain employs TRBV12-3 or TRBV12-4 and TRBJ2-3; D possibly uses TRBD1 or TRBD2 (5 bases each). CDR3 sequence: CASSPPGRRNTDTQYF. The CDR3 coding sequence is TGTGCCAGCAGCCCTCCGGGACGGAGGAATACAGATACGCAGTATTTT.